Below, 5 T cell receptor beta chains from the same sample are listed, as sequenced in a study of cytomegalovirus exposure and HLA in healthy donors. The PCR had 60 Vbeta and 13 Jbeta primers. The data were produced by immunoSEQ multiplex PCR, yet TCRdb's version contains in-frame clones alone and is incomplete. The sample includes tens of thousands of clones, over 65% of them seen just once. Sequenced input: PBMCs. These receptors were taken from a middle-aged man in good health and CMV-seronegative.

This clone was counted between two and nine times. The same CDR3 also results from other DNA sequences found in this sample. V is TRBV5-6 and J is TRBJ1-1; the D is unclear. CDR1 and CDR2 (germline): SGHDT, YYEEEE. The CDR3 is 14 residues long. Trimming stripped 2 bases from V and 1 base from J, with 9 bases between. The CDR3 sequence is CASSFRNRNTEAFF. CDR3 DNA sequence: TGTGCCAGCAGCTTCCGCAACAGGAACACTGAAGCTTTCTTT.

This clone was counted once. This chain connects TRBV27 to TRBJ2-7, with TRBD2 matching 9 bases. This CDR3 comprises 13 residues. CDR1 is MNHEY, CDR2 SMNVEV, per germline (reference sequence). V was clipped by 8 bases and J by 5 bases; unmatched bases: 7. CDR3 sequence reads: CASRPGGRDEQYF. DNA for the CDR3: TGTGCCAGCCGCCCCGGCGGGAGGGACGAGCAGTACTTC.

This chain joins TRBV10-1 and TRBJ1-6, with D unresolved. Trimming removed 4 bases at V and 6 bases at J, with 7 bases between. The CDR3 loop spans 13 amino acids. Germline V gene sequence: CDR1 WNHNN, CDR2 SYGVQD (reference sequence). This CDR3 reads CASSATLNSPLHF. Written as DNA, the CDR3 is TGCGCCAGCAGTGCTACCCTTAATTCACCCCTCCACTTT.

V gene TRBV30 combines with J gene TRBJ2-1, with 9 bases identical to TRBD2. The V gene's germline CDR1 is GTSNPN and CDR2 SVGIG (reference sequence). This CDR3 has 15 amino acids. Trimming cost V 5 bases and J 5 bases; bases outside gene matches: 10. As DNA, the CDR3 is TGTGCCTGGGGGACTAGCAACGACGTCCACAATGAGCAGTTCTTC. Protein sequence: CAWGTSNDVHNEQFF.

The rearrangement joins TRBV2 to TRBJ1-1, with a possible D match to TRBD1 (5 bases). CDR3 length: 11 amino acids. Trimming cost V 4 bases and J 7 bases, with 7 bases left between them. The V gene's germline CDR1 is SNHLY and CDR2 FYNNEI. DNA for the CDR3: TGTGCCAGCAGTGGGGGACTTGAAGCTTTCTTT. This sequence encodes CASSGGLEAFF.